Below, 28 T cell receptor beta chains from the same sample are listed, as sequenced in a study of shared clonotypes between healthy human individuals. Naive-designated CD8 cells lacked CD45RO, were positively enriched for CCR7, and omitted terminally differentiated effector memory CD45RA+ cells. Repertoires were generated with immunoSEQ multiplex PCR, while TCRdb's copy carries only in-frame clones and drops some. The table includes some 580,000 clones, roughly 98% detected once. The sample was naive CD8+ T cells sorted from blood. The receptors were gathered from a man younger than 45 in good health.

Turning to this clone: Within the sample, other DNA sequences also encode this same CDR3. This chain joins TRBV19 and TRBJ2-7, with D unclear. From germline, CDR1 is LNHDA and CDR2 SQIVND (reference sequence). Trimming shortened V by 6 bases and J by 4 bases, and 7 bases separated the two germline ends. CDR3 length: 11 residues. CDR3: CASSLGYEQYF. CDR3 bases: TGTGCCAGTAGCCTCGGGTACGAGCAGTACTTC.

The V call is TRBV2, the J call TRBJ2-1; 10 bases map to TRBD2. This CDR3 has 15 amino acids. The trim removed 8 bases at V and 6 bases at J, leaving 10 bases unmatched. The germline gives CDR1 SNHLY, CDR2 FYNNEI. The CDR3 sequence: CASRYLAGGGNEQFF. The CDR3 nucleotides read TGTGCCAGCCGATATTTAGCGGGAGGAGGCAATGAGCAGTTCTTC.

The CDR3 DNA reads as TGCAGCGTTCGCGATCCGGGACTGAAGGACTCCGGGGAGCTGTTTTTT. It codes for CSVRDPGLKDSGELFF. The rearrangement uses TRBV29-1 and TRBJ2-2; a possible D gene is TRBD2 (6 bases). Between the trimmed V and J ends, which lost 5 bases and 6 bases, there was a span of 22 bases. The V gene's germline CDR1 is SQVTM and CDR2 ANQGSEA. The CDR3 sequence is 16 residues long.

The chain recombines TRBV19 with TRBJ1-1, with unresolved D. Germline V gene sequence: CDR1 LNHDA, CDR2 SQIVND (reference sequence). This CDR3 contains 14 residues. Trimming left V 3 bases short and J 3 bases short, with 11 bases between. CDR3 nucleotides: TGTGCCAGTAGTATGAGTAGCATTGACACTGAAGCTTTCTTT. Residues: CASSMSSIDTEAFF.

The chain employs TRBV7-9 and TRBJ2-3; D gene ambiguous. This CDR3 region has 14 residues. Trimming shortened V by 2 bases and J by 0 bases, and 6 bases separated the two germline ends. The germline V gene encodes CDR1 SEHNR and CDR2 FQNEAQ (reference sequence). The CDR3 protein is CASSLSPSTDTQYF. The CDR3 DNA reads TGTGCCAGCAGCTTATCCCCGAGCACAGATACGCAGTATTTT.

The V and J genes are TRBV2 and TRBJ2-1; 10 bases line up with TRBD1. The CDR3 length is 16 residues. CDR1 SNHLY and CDR2 FYNNEI come from the germline V gene. Unmatched junction bases numbered 9, after V lost 6 bases and J lost 4 bases. CDR3: CASSESRDRGYNEQFF. CDR3 nucleotide sequence: TGTGCCAGCAGCGAGTCAAGGGACAGGGGTTACAATGAGCAGTTCTTC. The full variable domain, in which reference TRBV2 and TRBJ2-1 provide the parts outside the CDR3, is EPEVTQTPSHQVTQMGQEVILRCVPISNHLYFYWYRQILGQKVEFLVSFYNNEISEKSEIFDDQFSVERPDGSNFTLKIRSTKLEDSAMYFCASSESRDRGYNEQFFGPGTRLTVL.

The count of this clone is one. This chain joins TRBV11-3 and TRBJ2-7; unclear D gene. V dropped 1 base and J dropped 3 bases, with 10 bases sitting between them. The length of the CDR3 is 14 residues. Germline loops: CDR1 SGHNT, CDR2 YENEEA. CDR3 region: CASSLGSESYEQYF. The CDR3 coding sequence is TGTGCCAGCAGCTTAGGGTCCGAAAGCTACGAGCAGTACTTC. The full variable domain, completed using reference TRBV11-3 and TRBJ2-7, is EAGVVQSPRYKIIEKKQPVAFWCNPISGHNTLYWYLQNLGQGPELLIRYENEEAVDDSQLPKDRFSAERLKGVDSTLKIQPAELGDSAVYLCASSLGSESYEQYFGPGTRLTVT.

The chain is built from TRBV2 and TRBJ2-5, with TRBD1 identical over 8 bases. The last part of the DNA fits TRBJ2-7 better; the J call may be wrong. Germline loops: CDR1 SNHLY, CDR2 FYNNEI. This CDR3 has 16 amino acids. CDR3 in amino acids: CASSDAIGTGSNEQYF. The DNA for the CDR3 is TGTGCCAGCAGTGACGCCATCGGGACAGGTTCGAACGAGCAGTACTTC.

The chain is built from TRBV27 and TRBJ2-7, with TRBD2 matching over 12 bases. The CDR3 has 19 residues. CDR1 and CDR2 (germline): MNHEY, SMNVEV (reference sequence). The V gene end was trimmed by 5 bases and the J gene end by 1 base; junction bases not matched to a gene: 15. Here the CDR3 reads CASSHPGASGRAGSYEQYF. In nucleotides, the CDR3 is TGTGCCAGCAGTCACCCTGGGGCTAGCGGGAGGGCCGGGTCCTACGAGCAGTACTTC.

This chain links TRBV14 with TRBJ2-7, with D perhaps matching TRBD2 (5 bases). Germline CDR1 and CDR2: SGHDN and FVKESK. The CDR3 is made up of 15 amino acids. V was trimmed by 5 bases and J by 3 bases, leaving 17 bases between them. The CDR3 DNA reads as TGTGCCAGCAGCGATAGGCGGGCACTTCACTACGAGCAGTACTTC. It codes for CASSDRRALHYEQYF.

V and J are TRBV29-1 and TRBJ2-7, with D unresolved. From germline, CDR1 is SQVTM and CDR2 ANQGSEA. The V gene lost 1 base and the J gene lost 2 bases, with 18 bases spanning the gap. The CDR3 has 16 residues. CDR3 sequence (DNA): TGCAGCGTTGAAGGTTATTATCAGGAATCACCCTACGAGCAGTACTTC. This codes for CSVEGYYQESPYEQYF.

V is TRBV5-4 and J is TRBJ2-7, with a possible D match to TRBD1 (7 bases). The CDR3 consists of 15 residues. The ends were cut back, 0 bases at V and 2 bases at J, with 12 bases in the middle. Germline V gives CDR1 SGHNT, CDR2 YYREEE (reference sequence). CDR3 residues: CASSLEQGGPYEQYF. CDR3 sequence (DNA): TGTGCCAGCAGCTTGGAGCAGGGGGGCCCCTACGAGCAGTACTTC.

The gene calls are TRBV28 and TRBJ1-5; TRBD1 is a possible D gene (6 bases). CDR1 is MDHEN and CDR2 is SYDVKM in the germline V gene. This CDR3 has 14 residues. V lost 9 bases to trimming and J lost 4 bases, with 16 bases between them. CDR3: CASHSGTRNQPQHF. The CDR3 DNA follows: TGTGCCAGTCACTCCGGGACACGGAATCAGCCCCAGCATTTT. Variable domain in full (rest from reference TRBV28 and TRBJ1-5): DVKVTQSSRYLVKRTGEKVFLECVQDMDHENMFWYRQDPGLGLRLIYFSYDVKMKEKGDIPEGYSVSREKKERFSLILESASTNQTSMYLCASHSGTRNQPQHFGDGTRLSIL.

The rearrangement uses TRBV7-9 and TRBJ2-7, with D perhaps TRBD2 (6 bases). This CDR3 region has 16 residues. V lost 5 bases and J 0 bases, leaving 17 bases between the germline ends. Germline assignment: CDR1 SEHNR and CDR2 FQNEAQ (reference sequence). In DNA, the CDR3 is TGTGCCAGCAGCCTGTTGGGAGGAACGAGCTCCTACGAGCAGTACTTC. Translated, it gives CASSLLGGTSSYEQYF.

The V and J genes are TRBV7-8 and TRBJ2-3; tentatively, D is TRBD2 (5 bases). The length of the CDR3 is 13 residues. Germline V gives CDR1 SGHVS, CDR2 FQNEAQ. Between the trimmed V and J ends, which lost 8 bases and 2 bases, there was a span of 11 bases. This CDR3 reads CASLRADTDTQYF. In DNA, the CDR3 is TGTGCCAGCCTGCGGGCGGACACAGATACGCAGTATTTT.

The genes are TRBV19 and TRBJ2-1; unclear D gene. Germline CDR1 reads LNHDA; CDR2 reads SQIVND (reference sequence). The CDR3 covers 13 residues. The V and J ends lost 2 bases and 8 bases respectively, with 10 bases between them. This CDR3 reads CASSISGGDEQFF. As DNA, the CDR3 is TGTGCCAGTAGTATATCCGGTGGGGATGAGCAGTTCTTC. Drawing the rest from reference TRBV19 and TRBJ2-1, the complete variable domain is DGGITQSPKYLFRKEGQNVTLSCEQNLNHDAMYWYRQDPGQGLRLIYYSQIVNDFQKGDIAEGYSVSREKKESFPLTVTSAQKNPTAFYLCASSISGGDEQFFGPGTRLTVL.

The chain recombines TRBV28 with TRBJ2-3, with D hard to call. Deletions cut 5 bases from V and 4 bases from J, with 10 bases between. This CDR3 region has 13 residues. The germline gives CDR1 MDHEN, CDR2 SYDVKM. For the CDR3, the DNA is TGTGCCAGCAGTGCCCAGGCCCCAGATACGCAGTATTTT. Translation: CASSAQAPDTQYF. The whole variable domain, filled in from reference TRBV28 and TRBJ2-3, reads DVKVTQSSRYLVKRTGEKVFLECVQDMDHENMFWYRQDPGLGLRLIYFSYDVKMKEKGDIPEGYSVSREKKERFSLILESASTNQTSMYLCASSAQAPDTQYFGPGTRLTVL.

The CDR3 protein is CASSQTGSSYNEQFF. The CDR3 nucleotides are TGTGCCAGCAGCCAAACGGGGAGCTCCTACAATGAGCAGTTCTTC. The chain recombines TRBV14 with TRBJ2-1; D possibly corresponds to TRBD2 (5 bases). This CDR3 is 15 amino acids long. V lost 2 bases and J lost 0, with 8 bases in between. The germline CDR1 and CDR2 sequences are SGHDN and FVKESK.

The rearrangement uses TRBV6-1 and TRBJ1-5; the match to TRBD1 covers 7 bases. The CDR3 is made up of 15 amino acids. V shed 1 base, J shed 2 bases, and the junction held 2 bases outside the gene matches. Germline values: CDR1 MNHNS, CDR2 SASEGT. CDR3 nucleotide sequence: TGTGCCAGCAGTGAAGTTACAGGGGGCAATCAGCCCCAGCATTTT. Its translation is CASSEVTGGNQPQHF.

The chain combines TRBV13 with TRBJ2-7; D is perhaps TRBD2 (6 bases). The CDR3 spans 16 residues. Germline V CDR1 and CDR2: PRHDT, FYEKMQ (reference sequence). V lost 5 bases and J 4 bases, leaving 21 bases between the germline ends. CDR3 bases: TGTGCCAGCAGCCGCGGGACGGTCGGGGTCGGTTACGAGCAGTACTTC. It codes for CASSRGTVGVGYEQYF.

The chain has TRBV18 and TRBJ2-3, with a possible D match to TRBD1 (5 bases). V was clipped by 3 bases and J by 1 base, with 11 bases between them. This CDR3 is built from 15 residues. Germline CDR1 and CDR2: KGHSH and LQKENI. CDR3 loop: CASSPNRFGTDTQYF. The CDR3 coding sequence is TGTGCCAGCTCACCCAACAGGTTTGGCACAGATACGCAGTATTTT. The full variable domain, its missing parts supplied by reference TRBV18 and TRBJ2-3, is NAGVMQNPRHLVRRRGQEARLRCSPMKGHSHVYWYRQLPEEGLKFMVYLQKENIIDESGMPKERFSAEFPKEGPSILRIQQVVRGDSAAYFCASSPNRFGTDTQYFGPGTRLTVL.

The CDR3 DNA reads as TGCGCCAGCAGCTTGGGTCCCAACTCCCCCTTGCACTACGAGCAGTACTTC. Amino acids: CASSLGPNSPLHYEQYF. The V call is TRBV5-1, the J call TRBJ2-7; D remains ambiguous. This CDR3 has 17 residues. Between the trimmed V and J ends, which lost 0 bases and 3 bases, there was a span of 19 bases. Germline assignment: CDR1 SGHRS and CDR2 YFSETQ.

The chain links TRBV9 to TRBJ1-4, with D possibly being TRBD1 (5 bases). The CDR3 totals 15 residues. V lost 2 bases, J lost 2 bases, and 10 bases lay in between. The germline V gene has CDR1 SGDLS and CDR2 YYNGEE. The CDR3, as DNA: TGTGCCAGCAGCGTCTCAGGGAGGACTAATGAAAAACTGTTTTTT. Protein product: CASSVSGRTNEKLFF. Complete variable domain (other parts from reference TRBV9 and TRBJ1-4): DSGVTQTPKHLITATGQRVTLRCSPRSGDLSVYWYQQSLDQGLQFLIQYYNGEERAKGNILERFSAQQFPDLHSELNLSSLELGDSALYFCASSVSGRTNEKLFFGSGTQLSVL.

The CDR3 loop reads CASTMGPPGELFF. CDR3 nucleotide sequence: TGTGCCAGCACTATGGGACCCCCCGGGGAGCTGTTTTTT. The V gene is TRBV6-5, the J gene TRBJ2-2; D might be TRBD1 or TRBD2, each matching 5 bases. The germline gives CDR1 MNHEY, CDR2 SVGAGI. V dropped 7 bases and J dropped 6 bases, with 12 bases sitting between them. This CDR3 has 13 amino acids.

CDR3 amino acids: CASSHPITGELFF. CDR3 DNA: TGTGCCAGCAGCCATCCTATCACCGGGGAGCTGTTTTTT. This chain joins TRBV7-2 and TRBJ2-2; D gene ambiguous. V was trimmed by 5 bases and J by 4 bases, leaving 8 bases between them. The germline V gene has CDR1 SGHTA and CDR2 FQGNSA. CDR3 length equals 13 residues.

V and J are TRBV19 and TRBJ2-7, with a weak D call TRBD2 (6 bases). Germline V lookup: CDR1 LNHDA, CDR2 SQIVND (reference sequence). This CDR3 is 15 amino acids long. Trimming left V 2 bases short and J 5 bases short, with 16 bases between. The CDR3 DNA follows: TGTGCCAGTAGTATAATAGGAGGGAGCTGGAACGAGCAGTACTTC. Encoded protein: CASSIIGGSWNEQYF.

The genes are TRBV7-9 and TRBJ1-4; 9 positions match TRBD1. The CDR3 contains 15 residues. V lost 7 bases to trimming and J lost 3 bases; unmatched junction nucleotides: 6. In germline, CDR1 is SEHNR, CDR2 FQNEAQ (reference sequence). The CDR3, as DNA: TGTGCCAGCACCACAGGGGGCTCGGCTAATGAAAAACTGTTTTTT. Translating it yields CASTTGGSANEKLFF.

The rearrangement links TRBV10-2 to TRBJ2-7; 9 bases map to TRBD1. This CDR3 is built from 14 residues. Germline V gives CDR1 WSHSY, CDR2 SAAADI. The V gene end was trimmed by 6 bases and the J gene end by 6 bases; junction bases not matched to a gene: 9. CDR3 bases: TGCGCCAGCAGAACCGGGACAGGGCAAGGCGAGCAGTACTTC. It is translated as CASRTGTGQGEQYF.